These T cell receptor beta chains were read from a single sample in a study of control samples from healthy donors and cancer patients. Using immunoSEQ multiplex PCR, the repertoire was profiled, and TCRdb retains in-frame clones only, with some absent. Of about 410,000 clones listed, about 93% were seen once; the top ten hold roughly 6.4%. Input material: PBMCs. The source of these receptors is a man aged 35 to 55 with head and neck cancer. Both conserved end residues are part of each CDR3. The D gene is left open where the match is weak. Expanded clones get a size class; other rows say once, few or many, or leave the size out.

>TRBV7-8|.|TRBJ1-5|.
CASSQDLLNQPQHF
TGTGCCAGCAGCCAGGACCTTTTGAATCAGCCCCAGCATTTT
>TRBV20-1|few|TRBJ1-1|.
CSASSSVNTEAFF
TGCAGTGCTAGTTCGTCCGTGAACACTGAAGCTTTCTTT
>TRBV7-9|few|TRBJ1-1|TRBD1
CASSLQQGDIEAFF
TGTGCCAGCAGCCTACAACAGGGGGATATTGAAGCTTTCTTT
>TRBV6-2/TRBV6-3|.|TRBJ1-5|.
CASSRGISGSHLQPQHF
TGTGCCAGCAGTCGTGGGATCTCAGGGAGTCATTTACAGCCCCAGCATTTT
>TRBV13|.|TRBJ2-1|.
CASTTRTYNEQFF
TGTGCCAGCACCACTCGGACCTACAATGAGCAGTTCTTC
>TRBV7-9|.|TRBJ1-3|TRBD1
CASSPTGAGNTIYF
TGTGCCAGCAGCCCTACAGGGGCCGGAAACACCATATATTTT
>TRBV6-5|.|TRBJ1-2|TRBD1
CASSSNSGGLYGYTF
TGTGCCAGCAGTTCGAACTCAGGGGGTTTATATGGCTACACCTTC
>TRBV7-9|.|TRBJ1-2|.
CASSLAPNYGYTF
TGTGCCAGCAGCTTAGCGCCTAACTATGGCTACACCTTC
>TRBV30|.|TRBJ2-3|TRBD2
CAWSRTSGGLFDTQYF
TGTGCCTGGAGTCGGACTAGCGGGGGCCTCTTCGATACGCAGTATTTT
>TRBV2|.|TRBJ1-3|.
CASGRSFSGNTIYF
TGTGCCAGCGGGAGGAGTTTCTCTGGAAACACCATATATTTT
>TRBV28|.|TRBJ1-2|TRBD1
CASTPRRGFGYTF
TGTGCCAGCACCCCGCGCAGGGGGTTCGGCTACACCTTC
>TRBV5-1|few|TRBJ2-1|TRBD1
CASSLGQGGNNEQFF
TGCGCCAGCAGCTTAGGACAGGGGGGGAACAATGAGCAGTTCTTC
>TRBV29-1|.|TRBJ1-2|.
CSVEGGGVYTPNYGYTF
TGCAGCGTTGAAGGGGGTGGGGTATATACCCCTAACTATGGCTACACCTTC
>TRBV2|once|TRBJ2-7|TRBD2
CASRPRTSGSYEQYF
TGTGCCAGCAGGCCCAGGACTAGCGGCTCCTACGAGCAGTACTTC
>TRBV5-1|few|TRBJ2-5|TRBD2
CASSISGSRQETQYF
TGCGCCAGCAGCATTAGCGGGAGCCGCCAAGAGACCCAGTACTTC
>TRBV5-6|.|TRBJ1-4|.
CASSNFGIQNEKLFF
TGTGCCAGCAGCAACTTCGGCATCCAGAATGAAAAACTGTTTTTT
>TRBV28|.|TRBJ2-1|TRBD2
CASSSLTLAASYNEQFF
TGTGCCAGCAGTTCCCTTACCCTAGCGGCCTCCTACAATGAGCAGTTCTTC
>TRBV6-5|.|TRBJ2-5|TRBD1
CASRDRGRAQETQYF
TGTGCCAGCAGAGACAGGGGGCGCGCCCAAGAGACCCAGTACTTC
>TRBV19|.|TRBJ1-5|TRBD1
CASTPTTPGQGNFGQPQHF
TGTGCCAGTACCCCTACTACGCCGGGACAGGGGAATTTCGGTCAGCCCCAGCATTTT
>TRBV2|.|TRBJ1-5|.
CASRETDGRNQPQHF
TGTGCCAGCAGGGAAACTGACGGACGCAATCAGCCCCAGCATTTT
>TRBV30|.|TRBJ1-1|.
CAWSGGWPQLQGSNTEAFF
TGTGCCTGGAGTGGAGGCTGGCCCCAGTTACAGGGCTCGAACACTGAAGCTTTCTTT
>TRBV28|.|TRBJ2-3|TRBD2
CASSSPGLAGALDTQYF
TGTGCCAGCAGTTCCCCCGGACTAGCGGGGGCCTTAGATACGCAGTATTTT
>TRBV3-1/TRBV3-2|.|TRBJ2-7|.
CASSQESLRNYEQYF
TGTGCCAGCAGCCAAGAATCGTTGAGGAACTACGAGCAGTACTTC
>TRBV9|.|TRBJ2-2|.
CASSVVEWNTGELFF
TGTGCCAGCAGCGTAGTCGAGTGGAACACCGGGGAGCTGTTTTTT
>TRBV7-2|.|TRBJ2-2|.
CASSLSSGELFF
TGTGCCAGCAGCTTATCAAGCGGGGAGCTGTTTTTT
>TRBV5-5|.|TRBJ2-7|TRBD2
CASSLSVTSGSYEQYF
TGTGCCAGCAGCTTGTCTGTGACTAGCGGATCCTACGAGCAGTACTTC
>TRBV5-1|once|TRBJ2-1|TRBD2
CASSLKLAGYNEQFF
TGCGCCAGCAGCTTGAAACTAGCGGGGTACAATGAGCAGTTCTTC
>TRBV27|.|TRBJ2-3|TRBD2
CASSFSGGVDTQYF
TGTGCCAGCAGTTTTTCGGGGGGAGTTGATACGCAGTATTTT
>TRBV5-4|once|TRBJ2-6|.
CASSFSGANVLTF
TGTGCCAGCAGCTTCTCTGGGGCCAACGTCCTGACTTTC